This TCR beta chain came from a study of cytomegalovirus exposure and HLA in healthy donors. Study outcomes and limitations: Reports showed the classifier diagnosing cytomegalovirus status with high specificity and sensitivity.

Regarding donors, all were healthy bone marrow donors. PCR involved 60 Vbeta and 13 Jbeta primers. Only in-frame clones appear in the TCRdb table, and some are missing; sequencing was by immunoSEQ multiplex PCR. The sample includes tens of thousands of clones. Germline CDR1 is SEHNR and CDR2 is FQNEAQ (reference sequence). Trimming at V came to 8 bases and at J to 8 bases, leaving 6 bases not matched to a gene. This CDR3 contains 12 residues. Turning to this clone: Its specificity is not known.

The sequencing input was PBMCs. This clonotype originated in a man between 40 and 49 years old in good health and CMV-seronegative. The V gene is TRBV7-9, the J gene TRBJ1-2; TRBD1 agrees at 9 bases. DNA of the CDR3: TGTGCCAGCTCGAACACAGGGGGCGGCTACACCTTC. Its translation: CASSNTGGGYTF.